Given below is one T cell receptor (beta chain) in context. What it binds is unknown. The table came from immunoSEQ multiplex PCR; TCRdb's copy has only in-frame clones and leaves some out. The sample consists of 6,500 to 7,500 clones, around 83% of them appearing once. The data are from a study of stem cell transplantation in POMP-related autoinflammatory disease. Across the study: The study hypothesized thymoproteasome defects skew the TRB repertoire via impaired CD8+ selection.

Findings and limits, study-wide: In patients with PRAID, every analyzed T-cell subset tended to show lower diversity and higher clonality.

The CDR3 is made up of 17 amino acids. The V and J ends lost 0 bases and 0 bases respectively, with 16 bases between them. CDR1 SGHDT and CDR2 YYEEEE come from the germline V gene. Sequenced material: a CXCR5-defined cell subset from PBMCs. The clonotype originates from a human donor in good health. V usage is TRBV5-6 and J usage is TRBJ2-7, with D possibly called TRBD1 or TRBD2 (5 bases each). For the CDR3, the DNA is TGTGCCAGCAGCTTGGCTGGTTGGGGACCGAGCTCCTACGAGCAGTACTTC. It codes for CASSLAGWGPSSYEQYF.